This is a list of T cell receptor beta chains from one sample in a study of blood T cell repertoires in COVID-19. Sequencing was performed with immunoSEQ multiplex PCR; in TCRdb, only in-frame clones are kept and a portion is missing. The repertoire consists of some 230,000 clones, with approximately 90% occurring once and the leading ten covering around 2.2%. Sequenced input: peripheral blood. The receptors here all came from a man between 25 and 39 years old who had recovered from COVID-19. The CDR3 runs from the conserved cysteine through the conserved F or W. A D gene is named only where the DNA matches it firmly. Not every row has a clone size; where given, it reads once, few, many or a size class.

J: TRBJ2-7
size: NA
D: TRBD1
V: TRBV5-1
DNA: TGCGCCAGCAGCTTGGTAGAGGGGGCCGAAGTCGAGCAGTACTTC
CDR3: CASSLVEGAEVEQYF

J: TRBJ1-4
size: NA
D: NA
V: TRBV29-1
DNA: TGCAGCGGCCGGCAGGGCGAAAAACTGTTTTTT
CDR3: CSGRQGEKLFF

J: TRBJ2-7
size: once
D: NA
V: TRBV5-6
DNA: TGTGCCAGCACTGCCTCGGGGACCTACGAGCAGTACTTC
CDR3: CASTASGTYEQYF

J: TRBJ2-1
size: NA
D: TRBD2
V: TRBV6-5
DNA: TGTGCCAGCAGTTACGCGGGGGGGGCTGGCAATGAGCAGTTCTTC
CDR3: CASSYAGGAGNEQFF

J: TRBJ1-1
size: NA
D: NA
V: TRBV7-6
DNA: TGTGCCAGCAGCTTAGGACAGTGGAACACTGAAGCTTTCTTT
CDR3: CASSLGQWNTEAFF

J: TRBJ2-3
size: NA
D: NA
V: TRBV13
DNA: TGTGCCAGCAGCTTGATGAGCAAAGATACGCAGTATTTT
CDR3: CASSLMSKDTQYF

J: TRBJ2-5
size: NA
D: TRBD2
V: TRBV19
DNA: TGTGCCAGTAGCGAGTCGGGGGGAAACTTACAAGAGACCCAGTACTTC
CDR3: CASSESGGNLQETQYF

J: TRBJ2-7
size: once
D: NA
V: TRBV27
DNA: TGTGCCAGCAGTTTAAACAGAGCCTACGAGCAGTACTTC
CDR3: CASSLNRAYEQYF

J: TRBJ1-6
size: NA
D: NA
V: TRBV30
DNA: TGTGCCTGGAGTCATTTGCGCGGGGGGCAAAATAATTCACCCCTCCACTTT
CDR3: CAWSHLRGGQNNSPLHF

J: TRBJ1-4
size: NA
D: NA
V: TRBV7-7
DNA: TGTGCCAGCAGCCCGGGGACATTGGCTAATGAAAAACTGTTTTTT
CDR3: CASSPGTLANEKLFF

J: TRBJ1-3
size: few
D: NA
V: TRBV27
DNA: TGTGCCAGCAGTTTAAAGAGTATAGGGAGCTCTGGAAACACCATATATTTT
CDR3: CASSLKSIGSSGNTIYF

J: TRBJ1-2
size: once
D: NA
V: TRBV3-1/TRBV3-2
DNA: TGTGCCAGCAGCCGGAGGGGGGGGGATGGCTACACCTTC
CDR3: CASSRRGGDGYTF

J: TRBJ1-2
size: once
D: NA
V: TRBV18
DNA: TGTGCCAGCTCACCACTGGACGAAAGGGCAGGGGAAGGCTACACCTTC
CDR3: CASSPLDERAGEGYTF

J: TRBJ2-3
size: NA
D: TRBD2
V: TRBV5-4
DNA: TGTGCCAGCAGCTCCGGGACTAGCGGTCTCTGGGGGACAGATACGCAGTATTTT
CDR3: CASSSGTSGLWGTDTQYF

J: TRBJ2-1
size: NA
D: TRBD2
V: TRBV3-1/TRBV3-2
DNA: TGTGCCAGCAGCAGGTCAGCGGGGGGCAAGAGTGAGCAGTTCTTC
CDR3: CASSRSAGGKSEQFF

J: TRBJ1-2
size: NA
D: NA
V: TRBV12-3/TRBV12-4
DNA: TGTGCCAGCACTGGGGGCAGGTCATATGGCTACACCTTC
CDR3: CASTGGRSYGYTF

J: TRBJ2-2
size: NA
D: NA
V: TRBV7-9
DNA: TGTGCCAGCAGAGCCGGGGGGCAGAAGGTCACCGGGGAGCTGTTTTTT
CDR3: CASRAGGQKVTGELFF

J: TRBJ1-5
size: once
D: NA
V: TRBV25-1
DNA: TGTGCCAGCAGTGAGGGGGGGCTGCGCAATCAGCCCCAGCATTTT
CDR3: CASSEGGLRNQPQHF

J: TRBJ1-2
size: NA
D: NA
V: TRBV7-9
DNA: TGTGCCAGCAGCTTAGTTGGGGGCTACAGCTATGGCTACACCTTC
CDR3: CASSLVGGYSYGYTF

J: TRBJ2-5
size: NA
D: TRBD2
V: TRBV9
DNA: TGTGCCAGCAGCGTAGATAGCGGGGGACAGTCCCAGTACTTC
CDR3: CASSVDSGGQSQYF

J: TRBJ1-2
size: NA
D: NA
V: TRBV6-1
DNA: TGTGCCAGCAGATCGGGATATGGCTACACCTTC
CDR3: CASRSGYGYTF

J: TRBJ2-5
size: NA
D: TRBD2
V: TRBV10-2
DNA: TGCGCCAGCAGCCTCCAAACCCTAGCGGGGGACCCCCAAGAGACCCAGTACTTC
CDR3: CASSLQTLAGDPQETQYF

J: TRBJ1-1
size: once
D: NA
V: TRBV6-4
DNA: TGTGCCAGCAGGCCTCTCGGGGGGATCACTGAAGCTTTCTTT
CDR3: CASRPLGGITEAFF

J: TRBJ1-5
size: few
D: NA
V: TRBV9
DNA: TGTGCCAGCAGCCCGGCGGATCAGCCCCAGCATTTT
CDR3: CASSPADQPQHF

J: TRBJ1-6
size: NA
D: NA
V: TRBV19
DNA: TGTGCCAGTAGACCCTGGTCAGTCAATTCACCCCTCCACTTT
CDR3: CASRPWSVNSPLHF

J: TRBJ2-7
size: NA
D: NA
V: TRBV4-2
DNA: TGTGCCAGCAGCCAAGATTTACTAGAGAACGAGCAGTACTTC
CDR3: CASSQDLLENEQYF

J: TRBJ1-5
size: NA
D: TRBD1
V: TRBV7-8
DNA: TGTGCCAGCAGGTCGACAGGGGGATATAGCAATCAGCCCCAGCATTTT
CDR3: CASRSTGGYSNQPQHF

J: TRBJ2-5
size: NA
D: TRBD2
V: TRBV11-2
DNA: TGTGCCAGCAGCTTAGTCGGTAGCGGGGGGGAGACCCAGTACTTC
CDR3: CASSLVGSGGETQYF

J: TRBJ2-7
size: NA
D: TRBD2
V: TRBV19
DNA: TGTGCCAGTAGGGGAGGGTGGGCGCCCTACGAGCAGTACTTC
CDR3: CASRGGWAPYEQYF

J: TRBJ2-1
size: NA
D: NA
V: TRBV4-1
DNA: TGCGCCAGCAGCCAAGTGGACATCCTCTCCTACAATGAGCAGTTCTTC
CDR3: CASSQVDILSYNEQFF

J: TRBJ2-7
size: NA
D: TRBD2
V: TRBV11-2
DNA: TGTGCCAGCAGCTTAGTCTGGGGGGGATCATTCTCCTACGAGCAGTACTTC
CDR3: CASSLVWGGSFSYEQYF

J: TRBJ2-3
size: NA
D: TRBD2
V: TRBV11-2
DNA: TGTGCCAGCAGCTTAGTAGCGGGGGGGACCCCGGATACGCAGTATTTT
CDR3: CASSLVAGGTPDTQYF